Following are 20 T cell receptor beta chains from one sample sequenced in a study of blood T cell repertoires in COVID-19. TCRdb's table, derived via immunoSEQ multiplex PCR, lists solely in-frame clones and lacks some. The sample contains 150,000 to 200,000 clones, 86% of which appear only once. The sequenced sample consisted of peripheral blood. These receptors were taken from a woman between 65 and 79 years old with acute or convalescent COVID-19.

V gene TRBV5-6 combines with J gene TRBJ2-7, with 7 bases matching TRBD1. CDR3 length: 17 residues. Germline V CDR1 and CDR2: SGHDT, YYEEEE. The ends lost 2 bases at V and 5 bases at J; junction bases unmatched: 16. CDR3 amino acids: CASSFGSGTVIPHEQYF. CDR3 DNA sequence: TGTGCCAGCAGCTTTGGGTCCGGGACAGTCATCCCCCACGAGCAGTACTTC. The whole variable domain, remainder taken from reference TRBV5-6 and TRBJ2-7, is DAGVTQSPTHLIKTRGQQVTLRCSPKSGHDTVSWYQQALGQGPQFIFQYYEEEERQRGNFPDRFSGHQFPNYSSELNVNALLLGDSALYLCASSFGSGTVIPHEQYFGPGTRLTVT.

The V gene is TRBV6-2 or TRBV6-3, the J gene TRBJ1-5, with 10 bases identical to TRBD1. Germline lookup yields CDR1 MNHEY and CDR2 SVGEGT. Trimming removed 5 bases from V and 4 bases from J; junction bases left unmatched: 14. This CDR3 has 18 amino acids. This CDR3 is CASSPRQGAPPANQPQHF. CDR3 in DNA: TGTGCCAGCAGTCCCCGACAGGGGGCCCCGCCGGCGAATCAGCCCCAGCATTTT.

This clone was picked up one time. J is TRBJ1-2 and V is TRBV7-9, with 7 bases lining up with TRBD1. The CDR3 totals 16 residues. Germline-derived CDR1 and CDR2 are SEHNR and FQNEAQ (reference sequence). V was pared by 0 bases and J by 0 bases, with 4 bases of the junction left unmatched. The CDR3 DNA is TGTGCCAGCAGCTTAGCCGGGACAGCCTCTAACTATGGCTACACCTTC. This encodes CASSLAGTASNYGYTF.

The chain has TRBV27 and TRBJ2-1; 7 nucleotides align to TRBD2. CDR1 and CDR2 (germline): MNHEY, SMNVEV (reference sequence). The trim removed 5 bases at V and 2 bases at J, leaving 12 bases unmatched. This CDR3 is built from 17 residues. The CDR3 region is CASSLGDYRRTYNEQFF. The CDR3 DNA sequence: TGTGCCAGCAGTCTAGGGGACTATAGGCGGACCTACAATGAGCAGTTCTTC.

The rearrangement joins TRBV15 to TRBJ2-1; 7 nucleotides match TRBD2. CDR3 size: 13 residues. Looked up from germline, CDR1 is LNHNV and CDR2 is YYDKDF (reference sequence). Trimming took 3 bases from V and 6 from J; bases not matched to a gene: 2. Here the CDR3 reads CATSRGTINEQFF. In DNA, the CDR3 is TGTGCCACCAGCAGGGGGACTATCAATGAGCAGTTCTTC. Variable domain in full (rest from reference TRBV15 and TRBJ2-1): DAMVIQNPRYQVTQFGKPVTLSCSQTLNHNVMYWYQQKSSQAPKLLFHYYDKDFNNEADTPDNFQSRRPNTSFCFLDIRSPGLGDTAMYLCATSRGTINEQFFGPGTRLTVL.

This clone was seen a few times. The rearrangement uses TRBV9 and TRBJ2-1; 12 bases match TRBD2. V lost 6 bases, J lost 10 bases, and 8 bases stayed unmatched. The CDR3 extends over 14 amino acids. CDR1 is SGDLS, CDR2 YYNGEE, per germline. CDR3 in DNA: TGTGCCAGCACCCGCGGACTAGCGGGACAAGAGCAGTTCTTC. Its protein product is CASTRGLAGQEQFF.

CDR3 in amino acids: CASSLSMDRNTEAFF. CDR3 DNA: TGTGCCAGCAGCCTCTCCATGGACAGGAACACTGAAGCTTTCTTT. This chain connects TRBV3-1 (or the pseudogene TRBV3-2) to TRBJ1-1; perhaps TRBD1 as D (6 bases). Germline V lookup: CDR1 LGHDT, CDR2 YNNKEL (reference sequence). There are 15 residues in the CDR3. V lost 4 bases, J lost 1 base, and 13 bases lay in between.

The CDR3 loop is CASSVGLEAEAFF. The CDR3, as DNA: TGTGCCAGCAGCGTAGGCCTTGAGGCTGAAGCTTTCTTT. J is TRBJ1-1 and V is TRBV9; D is ambiguous. The ends were cut back, 0 bases at V and 6 bases at J, with 9 bases in the middle. CDR1 SGDLS and CDR2 YYNGEE come from the germline V gene. CDR3 size: 13 residues. Full variable domain (missing parts from reference TRBV9 and TRBJ1-1): DSGVTQTPKHLITATGQRVTLRCSPRSGDLSVYWYQQSLDQGLQFLIQYYNGEERAKGNILERFSAQQFPDLHSELNLSSLELGDSALYFCASSVGLEAEAFFGQGTRLTVV.

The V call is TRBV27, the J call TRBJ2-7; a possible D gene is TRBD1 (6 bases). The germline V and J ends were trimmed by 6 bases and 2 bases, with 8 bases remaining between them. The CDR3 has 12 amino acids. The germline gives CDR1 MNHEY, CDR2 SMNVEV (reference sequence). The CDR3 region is CASRQGPYEQYF. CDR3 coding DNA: TGTGCCAGCAGACAGGGCCCCTACGAGCAGTACTTC.

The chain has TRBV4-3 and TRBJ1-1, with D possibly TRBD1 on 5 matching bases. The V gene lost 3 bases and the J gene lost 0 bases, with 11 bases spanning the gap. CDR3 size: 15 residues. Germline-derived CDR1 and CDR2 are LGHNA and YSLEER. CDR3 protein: CASSQGSTVNTEAFF. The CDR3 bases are TGCGCCAGCAGCCAGGGATCGACAGTGAACACTGAAGCTTTCTTT.

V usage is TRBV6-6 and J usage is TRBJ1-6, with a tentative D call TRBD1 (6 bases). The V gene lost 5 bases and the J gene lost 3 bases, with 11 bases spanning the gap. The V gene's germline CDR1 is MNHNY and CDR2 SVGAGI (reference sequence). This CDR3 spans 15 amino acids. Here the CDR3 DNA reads TGTGCCAGCAGTCCAAAGACAGGCTATAATTCACCCCTCCACTTT. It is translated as CASSPKTGYNSPLHF.

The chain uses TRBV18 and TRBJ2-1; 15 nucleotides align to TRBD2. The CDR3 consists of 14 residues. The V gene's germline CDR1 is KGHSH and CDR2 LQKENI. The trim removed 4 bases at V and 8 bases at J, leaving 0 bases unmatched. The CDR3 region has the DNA TGTGCCAGCTCACGGACTAGCGGGGGGGATGAGCAGTTCTTC. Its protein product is CASSRTSGGDEQFF. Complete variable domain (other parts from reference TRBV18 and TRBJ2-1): NAGVMQNPRHLVRRRGQEARLRCSPMKGHSHVYWYRQLPEEGLKFMVYLQKENIIDESGMPKERFSAEFPKEGPSILRIQQVVRGDSAAYFCASSRTSGGDEQFFGPGTRLTVL.

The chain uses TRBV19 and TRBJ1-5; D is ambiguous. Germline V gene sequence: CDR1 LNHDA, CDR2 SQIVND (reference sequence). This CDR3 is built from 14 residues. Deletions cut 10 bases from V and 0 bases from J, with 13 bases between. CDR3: CATDGIYSNQPQHF. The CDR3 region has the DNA TGTGCCACCGACGGGATCTATAGCAATCAGCCCCAGCATTTT.

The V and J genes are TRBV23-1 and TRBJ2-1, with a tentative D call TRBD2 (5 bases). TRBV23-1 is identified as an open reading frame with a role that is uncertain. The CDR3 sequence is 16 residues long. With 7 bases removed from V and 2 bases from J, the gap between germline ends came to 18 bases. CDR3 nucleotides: TGCGCCAGCACCGCGTCGGGGTGTCGGGCCTACAATGAGCAGTTCTTC. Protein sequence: CASTASGCRAYNEQFF.

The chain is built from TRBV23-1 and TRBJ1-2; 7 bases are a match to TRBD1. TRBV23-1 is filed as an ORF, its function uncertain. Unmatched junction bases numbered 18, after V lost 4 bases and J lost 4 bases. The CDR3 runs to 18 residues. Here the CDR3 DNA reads TGCGCCAGCAGTCGAATACTAGGACAGGTGGACTGTGGCTATGGCTACACCTTC. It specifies CASSRILGQVDCGYGYTF.

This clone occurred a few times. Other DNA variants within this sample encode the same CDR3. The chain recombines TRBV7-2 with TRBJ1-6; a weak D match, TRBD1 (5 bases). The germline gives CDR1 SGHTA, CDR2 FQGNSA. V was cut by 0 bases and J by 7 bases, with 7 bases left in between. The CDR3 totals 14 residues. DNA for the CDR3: TGTGCCAGCAGCTTAGCGGCAGGGAATTCACCCCTCCACTTT. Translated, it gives CASSLAAGNSPLHF.

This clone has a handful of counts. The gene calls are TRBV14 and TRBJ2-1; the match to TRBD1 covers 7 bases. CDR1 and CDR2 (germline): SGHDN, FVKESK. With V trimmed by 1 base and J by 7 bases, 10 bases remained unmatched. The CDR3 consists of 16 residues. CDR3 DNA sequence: TGTGCCAGCAGCCAAGCCGGGACAGCGTTAATAAATGAGCAGTTCTTC. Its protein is CASSQAGTALINEQFF. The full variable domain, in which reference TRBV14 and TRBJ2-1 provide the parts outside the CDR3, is EAGVTQFPSHSVIEKGQTVTLRCDPISGHDNLYWYRRVMGKEIKFLLHFVKESKQDESGMPNNRFLAERTGGTYSTLKVQPAELEDSGVYFCASSQAGTALINEQFFGPGTRLTVL.

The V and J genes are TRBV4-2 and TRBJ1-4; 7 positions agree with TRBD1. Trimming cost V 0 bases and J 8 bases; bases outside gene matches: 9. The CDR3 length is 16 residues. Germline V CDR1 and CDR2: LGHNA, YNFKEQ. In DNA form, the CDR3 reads TGTGCCAGCAGCCAAGATGGTGCAGGGGGTACGGAAAAACTGTTTTTT. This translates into CASSQDGAGGTEKLFF.

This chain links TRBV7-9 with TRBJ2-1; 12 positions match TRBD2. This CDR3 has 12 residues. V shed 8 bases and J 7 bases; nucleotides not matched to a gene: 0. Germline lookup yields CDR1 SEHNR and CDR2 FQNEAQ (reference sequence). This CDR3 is CASGLAGNEQFF. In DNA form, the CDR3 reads TGTGCCAGCGGACTAGCGGGAAATGAGCAGTTCTTC.

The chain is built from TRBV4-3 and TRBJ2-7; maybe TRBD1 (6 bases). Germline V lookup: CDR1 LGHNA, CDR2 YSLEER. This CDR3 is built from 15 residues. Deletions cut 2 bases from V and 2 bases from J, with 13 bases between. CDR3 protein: CASSQQYRDTYEQYF. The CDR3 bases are TGCGCCAGCAGCCAACAATACCGGGACACCTACGAGCAGTACTTC.